These 17 T cell receptor beta chains came from one sample sequenced in a study of graft-versus-host responses after intestinal transplantation. Clones were sequenced by immunoSEQ multiplex PCR, and TCRdb holds only the in-frame ones, with some missing. The sample yields 77,000 or so clones, around 93% seen once. The sequencing used PBMCs, collected 98 days after intestinal transplantation. The receptors derive from a human patient who received an intestinal transplant, so some T cells may come from the graft donor.

The chain has TRBV5-3 and TRBJ2-7; D is possibly TRBD1 (6 bases). Being an ORF, TRBV5-3 has a function that is uncertain. The CDR3 length is 14 residues. V was clipped by 4 bases and J by 3 bases, with 14 bases between them. CDR3 DNA: TGTGCCAGAAGCCCCCGGGACACTCTCTACGAGCAGTACTTC. Translated: CARSPRDTLYEQYF.

This chain connects TRBV7-9 to TRBJ1-2; TRBD1 aligns across 8 bases. Looked up from germline, CDR1 is SEHNR and CDR2 is FQNEAQ (reference sequence). The CDR3 loop spans 19 amino acids. V shed 0 bases, J shed 3 bases, and the junction held 15 bases outside the gene matches. For the CDR3, the DNA is TGTGCCAGCAGCTTAGCGCTAATATTGGGGACAGGTTATGACTATGGCTACACCTTC. Its translation: CASSLALILGTGYDYGYTF.

V gene TRBV6-5 combines with J gene TRBJ2-1; D not resolved. V was shortened by 2 bases and J by 7 bases, with 6 bases between the two germline ends. Germline V gene sequence: CDR1 MNHEY, CDR2 SVGAGI. The CDR3 has 12 amino acids. For the CDR3, the DNA is TGTGCCAGCAGTTACGAAGGGAATGAGCAGTTCTTC. This encodes CASSYEGNEQFF.

Turning to this clone: Compared with germline, one end of the junction differs, possibly owing to a read error. The rearrangement joins TRBV6-5 to TRBJ1-2; D might be TRBD1 (5 bases). CDR1 and CDR2 from the germline V gene are MNHEY and SVGAGI. This CDR3 contains 14 residues. Here the CDR3 reads CASSYPGDRPGGIF. DNA of the CDR3: TGTGCCAGCAGTTACCCCGGGGATCGTCCGGGGGGAATATTC.

The chain is built from TRBV7-9 and TRBJ2-1; 7 nucleotides align to TRBD2. Germline trimming cut 5 bases from V and 1 base from J; bases unmatched to any gene: 11. CDR1 SEHNR and CDR2 FQNEAQ come from the germline V gene (reference sequence). This CDR3 has 17 amino acids. This chain's CDR3 is CASSRTELAASYNEQFF. CDR3 sequence (DNA): TGTGCCAGCAGCCGTACCGAGCTAGCGGCATCCTACAATGAGCAGTTCTTC.

This chain links TRBV5-1 with TRBJ2-2; weak D call: TRBD2 (6 bases). The CDR3 runs to 17 residues. The germline V gene has CDR1 SGHRS and CDR2 YFSETQ. V dropped 1 base and J dropped 3 bases, with 16 bases sitting between them. In nucleotides, the CDR3 is TGCGCCAGCAGCTTGTGGGGACTCCTCACCGACACCGGGGAGCTGTTTTTT. It codes for CASSLWGLLTDTGELFF.

The chain employs TRBV29-1 and TRBJ1-1, with 8 bases identical to TRBD1. CDR3 length: 13 amino acids. V gave up 6 bases and J gave up 4 bases; unmatched junction bases: 7. Germline CDR1 and CDR2: SQVTM and ANQGSEA. CDR3 sequence: CSVKQGVITEAFF. The DNA of the CDR3 is TGCAGCGTCAAACAGGGGGTTATCACTGAAGCTTTCTTT.

The rearrangement uses TRBV6-5 and TRBJ2-7; a weak D match, TRBD1 (6 bases). The CDR3 runs 14 residues. V was pared by 5 bases and J by 2 bases, with 13 bases between. In germline, CDR1 is MNHEY, CDR2 SVGAGI. In DNA, the CDR3 is TGTGCCAGCAGTACGAGGACAGACCCCTACGAGCAGTACTTC. It codes for CASSTRTDPYEQYF.

This clone came up once. The CDR3 nucleotides read TGTGCCAGCAGCCCGGGACTAGCGGGGGGGCGGTTTACGCAGTATTTT. This gives the protein CASSPGLAGGRFTQYF. J is TRBJ2-3 and V is TRBV7-3, with 16 bases lining up with TRBD2. The CDR3 sequence is 16 residues long. V lost 5 bases to trimming and J lost 8 bases; unmatched junction nucleotides: 7. CDR1 and CDR2 from the germline V gene are SGHTA and FQGTGA.

CDR3 region: CASTPLGQGAETQYF. The CDR3 bases are TGTGCCAGCACTCCCTTGGGACAGGGGGCAGAGACCCAGTACTTC. The chain has TRBV6-5 and TRBJ2-5; TRBD1 agrees at 12 bases. J gave up 4 bases and V 7 bases, and 7 bases lay outside the gene matches. CDR1 and CDR2 (germline): MNHEY, SVGAGI. The CDR3 contains 15 residues.

V and J are TRBV7-3 and TRBJ2-1; 12 bases map to TRBD2. Per germline, CDR1 SGHTA and CDR2 FQGTGA. V was pared by 1 base and J by 5 bases, with 15 bases of the junction left unmatched. This CDR3 is built from 20 residues. The CDR3 region is CASSLKPLAGGPEANNEQFF. The CDR3 DNA reads TGTGCCAGCAGCTTAAAACCCCTAGCGGGGGGGCCAGAGGCTAACAATGAGCAGTTCTTC.

This clone came up once. V is TRBV10-3 and J is TRBJ1-4; D might be TRBD1 (6 bases). This CDR3 contains 13 residues. The germline CDR1 and CDR2 sequences are ENHRY and SYGVKD. V dropped 3 bases and J dropped 11 bases, with 13 bases sitting between them. The DNA for the CDR3 is TGTGCCATCAGTGAAGAGAGGACAGATAAACTGTTTTTT. As protein: CAISEERTDKLFF.

The chain uses TRBV9 and TRBJ2-1; D ambiguous. Deletions cut 0 bases from V and 0 bases from J, with 10 bases between. CDR1 and CDR2 from the germline V gene are SGDLS and YYNGEE. CDR3 length: 16 amino acids. CDR3 amino acids: CASSVGSPRSYNEQFF. The CDR3 DNA follows: TGTGCCAGCAGCGTAGGTAGCCCCCGCTCCTACAATGAGCAGTTCTTC.

DNA for the CDR3: TGTGCCATCAGTGGGCAAACCGGGACAGGGTGGGAGACCCAGTACTTC. Translated, it gives CAISGQTGTGWETQYF. This chain links TRBV10-3 with TRBJ2-5; 9 nucleotides align to TRBD1. CDR1 and CDR2 from the germline V gene are ENHRY and SYGVKD. V lost 4 bases to trimming and J lost 5 bases; unmatched junction nucleotides: 11. The CDR3 runs to 16 residues.

This sequence joins TRBV27 and TRBJ1-1; D remains unclear. The V gene lost 4 bases and the J gene lost 8 bases, with 14 bases spanning the gap. The CDR3 contains 13 residues. The germline V gene encodes CDR1 MNHEY and CDR2 SMNVEV (reference sequence). The CDR3 region has the DNA TGTGCCAGCAGTTCCCGAGGCAGGTCGGAAGCTTTCTTT. Translated, it gives CASSSRGRSEAFF.

This clone has only one observation. The V call is TRBV7-9, the J call TRBJ2-7; weak D call: TRBD1 (6 bases). Germline values: CDR1 SEHNR, CDR2 FQNEAQ (reference sequence). CDR3 size: 13 residues. The ends were cut back, 5 bases at V and 3 bases at J, with 11 bases in the middle. The chain's CDR3 is CASSRQVDYEQYF. The DNA of the CDR3 is TGTGCCAGCAGCCGACAGGTAGACTACGAGCAGTACTTC.

This clone showed up just once. This sequence joins TRBV6-5 and TRBJ2-1; 7 bases line up with TRBD2. V shed 4 bases, J shed 4 bases, and the junction held 4 bases outside the gene matches. The CDR3 contains 14 residues. In germline, CDR1 is MNHEY, CDR2 SVGAGI. The CDR3 nucleotides are TGTGCCAGCAGTTCCAGCGGGGCATACAATGAGCAGTTCTTC. Its translation is CASSSSGAYNEQFF.